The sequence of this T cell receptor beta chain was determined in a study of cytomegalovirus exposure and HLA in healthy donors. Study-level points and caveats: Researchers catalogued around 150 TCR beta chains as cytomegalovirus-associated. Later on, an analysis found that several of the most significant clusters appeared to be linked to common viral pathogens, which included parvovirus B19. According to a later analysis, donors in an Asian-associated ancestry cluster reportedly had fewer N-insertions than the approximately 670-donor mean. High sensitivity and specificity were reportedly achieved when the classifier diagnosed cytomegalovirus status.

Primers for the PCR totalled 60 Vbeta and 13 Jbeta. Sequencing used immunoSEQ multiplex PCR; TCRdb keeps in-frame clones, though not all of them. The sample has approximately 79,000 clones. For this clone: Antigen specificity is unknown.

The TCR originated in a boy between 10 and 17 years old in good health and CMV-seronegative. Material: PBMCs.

CDR3 sequence (DNA): TGTGCCAGCAGCGCCCAGGGACTAAGAGAGACCCAGTACTTC. Translating it yields CASSAQGLRETQYF. The rearrangement uses TRBV9 and TRBJ2-5; 7 nucleotides match TRBD2. This CDR3 comprises 14 residues. V dropped 3 bases and J dropped 4; count of bases not matched to a gene: 6. Germline V gene lookup returns CDR1 SGDLS and CDR2 YYNGEE.